This note documents a single T cell receptor beta chain sequence. Its antigen is not known. The CDR3 covers 15 residues. V was pared by 8 bases and J by 2 bases, with 10 bases of the junction left unmatched. Tregs were sorted as CD4+CD25+CD127-/low cells. The TRBV12-4/TRBJ1-2 clonotypes were amplified using barcode primers with ligated adaptors. TCRdb recomputed calls from the multiplex PCR reads with MiXCR, one row per CDR3 protein. The sample has about 820 distinct CDR3 sequences, about 24% seen once. Study outcomes and limitations: In terms of TCR gene usage, tumor memory CD4+ T cells clustered together with blood and lymph node memory CD4+ cells, as well as with lymph node naive CD4+ cells. Tumor-infiltrating Treg TCR alpha and beta sequences overlapped most with tumor naive CD4+ T cells, then blood naive. Around 13% of tumor Treg sequences matched naive CD4+ cells.

Sequencing input: Tregs sorted from blood. This TCR was recovered from a female donor with breast cancer. This sequence joins TRBV12-3 or TRBV12-4 and TRBJ1-2, with 8 bases that match TRBD1. The CDR3 sequence is CASRDNGQGNYGYTF. As DNA, the CDR3 is TGTGCCAGCCGTGATAACGGACAGGGCAACTATGGCTACACCTTC.